The 32 T cell receptor beta chains given below trace back to one sample, sequenced in a study of T cell responses to AZD1222 COVID-19 vaccine. The assay was immunoSEQ multiplex PCR, and TCRdb's table has in-frame clones only and misses some. This table has around 110,000 clones, 88% appearing once. The source material was peripheral blood, sampled on day 0 of AZD1222 vaccination. The receptors here all came from an adult in good health.

This chain joins TRBV19 and TRBJ1-2; 7 bases are a match to TRBD1. V was clipped by 4 bases and J by 4 bases; unmatched bases: 9. CDR1 is LNHDA, CDR2 SQIVND, per germline (reference sequence). CDR3 length equals 15 residues. This CDR3 reads CASSTPTGTRYGYTF. CDR3 DNA sequence: TGTGCCAGTAGTACCCCGACAGGGACTCGCTATGGCTACACCTTC.

The rearrangement joins TRBV7-8 to TRBJ1-2, with 9 bases identical to TRBD1. V was clipped by 4 bases and J by 13 bases; unmatched bases: 10. The CDR3 totals 13 residues. Germline V CDR1 and CDR2: SGHVS, FQNEAQ. The CDR3 spells CASSYRDRADGTF. As DNA, the CDR3 is TGTGCCAGCAGCTACCGGGACAGGGCGGATGGCACCTTC.

The gene calls are TRBV5-7 and TRBJ1-6, with 8 bases identical to TRBD1. Being an ORF, TRBV5-7 has a function that is uncertain. The CDR3 consists of 15 residues. V trimming: 6 bases; J trimming: 9 bases; junction bases outside the gene matches: 11. The CDR3 region has the DNA TGTGCCAGCATCCGAACCGGGACAGGTGGTTCACCCCTCCACTTT. It codes for CASIRTGTGGSPLHF.

The genes are TRBV6-2 or TRBV6-3 and TRBJ2-1, with a tentative D call TRBD1 (6 bases). The CDR3 length is 15 residues. CDR1 and CDR2 (germline): MNHEY, SVGEGT. V was pared by 0 bases and J by 6 bases, with 12 bases between. CDR3 in amino acids: CASSYSTAGVNEQFF. CDR3 bases: TGTGCCAGCAGTTACTCGACAGCAGGGGTCAATGAGCAGTTCTTC.

In regard to this clone: The junction and the germline gene differ at one end; a read error may be behind it. This chain joins TRBV9 and TRBJ2-1, with D uncertain. This CDR3 spans 12 amino acids. Germline V gene sequence: CDR1 SGDLS, CDR2 YYNGEE. CDR3 bases: TGTGCCAGCAGCGTAGAAGGCCCCCCGGGTCTCTTC. It translates to CASSVEGPPGLF.

The chain recombines TRBV6-2 or TRBV6-3 with TRBJ2-3, with 8 bases lining up with TRBD2. The V gene end was trimmed by 1 base and the J gene end by 3 bases; junction bases not matched to a gene: 3. The germline V gene has CDR1 MNHEY and CDR2 SVGEGT. The CDR3 extends over 15 amino acids. CDR3: CASSYWSGGTDTQYF. The CDR3 DNA is TGTGCCAGCAGTTACTGGTCGGGGGGGACAGATACGCAGTATTTT.

V gene TRBV18 combines with J gene TRBJ2-1; D is unresolved. Trimming pared 1 base from V and 9 bases from J, leaving 10 bases between. CDR1 and CDR2 from the germline V gene are KGHSH and LQKENI. The length of the CDR3 is 13 residues. CDR3 DNA: TGTGCCAGCTCACCACATCAGGAAGGTGAGCAGTTCTTC. It codes for CASSPHQEGEQFF.

This chain joins TRBV7-2 and TRBJ1-2; 8 nucleotides agree with TRBD1. CDR1 SGHTA and CDR2 FQGNSA come from the germline V gene. Losses at the gene ends were 4 bases for V and 5 bases for J; bases not matched to a gene: 12. The CDR3 is 16 amino acids. CDR3 in amino acids: CASSSGGRGPSYGYTF. CDR3 coding DNA: TGTGCCAGCAGCTCGGGTGGCAGGGGGCCCAGTTATGGCTACACCTTC.

The genes are TRBV7-6 and TRBJ2-2; 7 nucleotides agree with TRBD1. Losses at the gene ends were 5 bases for V and 0 bases for J; bases not matched to a gene: 6. The CDR3 covers 16 residues. Per the germline V gene, CDR1 is SGHVS and CDR2 is FNYEAQ. CDR3 sequence reads: CASSRMTGSNTGELFF. The CDR3 DNA reads as TGTGCCAGCAGCCGAATGACAGGGTCGAACACCGGGGAGCTGTTTTTT.

V and J are TRBV9 and TRBJ2-7; 9 nucleotides match TRBD1. This CDR3 is built from 16 residues. Trimming cost V 2 bases and J 3 bases; bases outside gene matches: 9. Germline lookup yields CDR1 SGDLS and CDR2 YYNGEE. CDR3 coding DNA: TGTGCCAGCAGCGTCGCACCGGGACAGGGACACTACGAGCAGTACTTC. This translates into CASSVAPGQGHYEQYF.

The chain joins TRBV7-2 to TRBJ1-1; no reliable D call. V was clipped by 1 base and J by 4 bases, with 10 bases between them. The CDR3 sequence is 14 residues long. Germline V gene data show CDR1 as SGHTA and CDR2 as FQGNSA. CDR3 DNA sequence: TGTGCCAGCAGCTTAGACATCCGGGGCACTGAAGCTTTCTTT. This codes for CASSLDIRGTEAFF.

J is TRBJ1-6 and V is TRBV11-2, with D maybe TRBD1 (5 bases). This CDR3 comprises 12 residues. V was cut by 2 bases and J by 17 bases, with 13 bases left in between. Germline V gene sequence: CDR1 SGHAT, CDR2 FQNNGV. The CDR3 reads CASSLLGLPVHF. The CDR3 DNA reads as TGTGCCAGCAGCTTACTGGGGCTGCCGGTCCACTTT.

V usage is TRBV29-1 and J usage is TRBJ1-3; the D gene is possibly TRBD1 (6 bases). V was clipped by 7 bases and J by 2 bases, with 12 bases between them. Germline V gene data show CDR1 as SQVTM and CDR2 as ANQGSEA. This CDR3 contains 13 residues. CDR3 protein: CSATSGAGNTIYF. CDR3 nucleotides: TGCAGCGCCACATCAGGGGCTGGAAACACCATATATTTT.

J is TRBJ1-1 and V is TRBV9; D possibly corresponds to TRBD1 (5 bases). V was clipped by 3 bases and J by 0 bases, with 15 bases between them. The CDR3 is made up of 16 amino acids. Germline V gene lookup returns CDR1 SGDLS and CDR2 YYNGEE. In DNA form, the CDR3 reads TGTGCCAGCAGCGCACCGGTGGGGACTGTGAACACTGAAGCTTTCTTT. Protein product: CASSAPVGTVNTEAFF. The entire variable domain, with the rest obtained from reference TRBV9 and TRBJ1-1, is as follows: DSGVTQTPKHLITATGQRVTLRCSPRSGDLSVYWYQQSLDQGLQFLIQYYNGEERAKGNILERFSAQQFPDLHSELNLSSLELGDSALYFCASSAPVGTVNTEAFFGQGTRLTVV.

CDR3 protein: CASSPSPLEDEQYF. The DNA of the CDR3 is TGTGCCAGCTCACCTTCTCCCCTAGAGGACGAGCAGTACTTC. This chain uses TRBV18 with TRBJ2-7, with unresolved D. V lost 3 bases and J lost 5, with 14 bases in between. The CDR3 runs 14 residues. CDR1 is KGHSH and CDR2 is LQKENI in the germline V gene.

J is TRBJ1-1 and V is TRBV5-5; TRBD1 might be the D (5 bases). Germline lookup yields CDR1 SGHKS and CDR2 YYEKEE (reference sequence). The CDR3 consists of 15 residues. Trimming took 0 bases from V and 0 from J, leaving 9 bases between them. CDR3 sequence reads: CASSLVGGVNTEAFF. The CDR3 nucleotides are TGTGCCAGCAGCTTGGTTGGAGGGGTGAACACTGAAGCTTTCTTT.

V gene TRBV5-1 combines with J gene TRBJ2-3; no clear D. With 4 bases removed from V and 1 base from J, the gap between germline ends came to 10 bases. The germline V gene has CDR1 SGHRS and CDR2 YFSETQ. This CDR3 has 14 residues. The CDR3 DNA is TGCGCCAGCAGCCCGAGAGTGGGCACAGATACGCAGTATTTT. It is translated as CASSPRVGTDTQYF. Using reference TRBV5-1 and TRBJ2-3 for the parts outside the CDR3, the full variable domain is KAGVTQTPRYLIKTRGQQVTLSCSPISGHRSVSWYQQTPGQGLQFLFEYFSETQRNKGNFPGRFSGRQFSNSRSEMNVSTLELGDSALYLCASSPRVGTDTQYFGPGTRLTVL.

The V gene is TRBV10-2, the J gene TRBJ2-2; 7 bases match TRBD2. Germline CDR1 and CDR2: WSHSY and SAAADI. J lost 7 bases, V lost 0 bases, and 2 bases had no gene match. The CDR3 covers 14 residues. The CDR3 DNA follows: TGCGCCAGCAGTGAGTCGGGGAGGGGCGGGGAGCTGTTTTTT. Encoded protein: CASSESGRGGELFF.

The chain links TRBV4-3 to TRBJ2-1; 12 nucleotides line up with TRBD2. V was pared by 4 bases and J by 4 bases, with 5 bases of the junction left unmatched. The CDR3 consists of 16 residues. Germline V lookup: CDR1 LGHNA, CDR2 YSLEER. The CDR3 is CASSPRLAGEYNEQFF. The CDR3 bases are TGCGCCAGCAGCCCTCGACTAGCGGGGGAATACAATGAGCAGTTCTTC.

This sequence joins TRBV28 and TRBJ1-5; 7 bases are shared with TRBD1. The CDR3 totals 15 residues. CDR1 and CDR2 from the germline V gene are MDHEN and SYDVKM. Trimming removed 1 base from V and 7 bases from J; junction bases left unmatched: 7. CDR3 sequence (DNA): TGTGCCAGCAGTTTATCCGCAGGGGGAGGGCAGCCCCAGCATTTT. Its protein product is CASSLSAGGGQPQHF. Filled out from reference TRBV28 and TRBJ1-5, the complete variable domain reads DVKVTQSSRYLVKRTGEKVFLECVQDMDHENMFWYRQDPGLGLRLIYFSYDVKMKEKGDIPEGYSVSREKKERFSLILESASTNQTSMYLCASSLSAGGGQPQHFGDGTRLSIL.

Written as DNA, the CDR3 is TGTGCCAGCAGTTTAGACGGGGCGGGTGGCTACACCTTC. Protein: CASSLDGAGGYTF. The V gene is TRBV12-3 or TRBV12-4, the J gene TRBJ1-2; tentatively, D is TRBD1 (5 bases). Trimming shortened V by 1 base and J by 7 bases, and 10 bases separated the two germline ends. The CDR3 consists of 13 residues.

V and J are TRBV7-2 and TRBJ1-5, with D perhaps TRBD1 (5 bases). The CDR3 extends over 15 amino acids. Germline-derived CDR1 and CDR2 are SGHTA and FQGNSA. Trimming took off 4 bases at V and 6 bases at J, with 16 bases between the two ends. The CDR3 DNA sequence: TGTGCCAGCAGCTCCCCGAGGGGAAGGGGTCAGCCCCAGCATTTT. It encodes CASSSPRGRGQPQHF.

The chain couples TRBV15 to TRBJ2-7; D gene ambiguous. Germline-derived CDR1 and CDR2 are LNHNV and YYDKDF (reference sequence). Trimming removed 4 bases from V and 2 bases from J, with 6 bases in between. This CDR3 is 12 amino acids long. The CDR3 DNA reads as TGTGCCACCAGCAAACAGACCTACGAGCAGTACTTC. It encodes CATSKQTYEQYF.

V and J are TRBV24-1 and TRBJ2-2, with TRBD2 identical over 7 bases. After removal of 4 bases from V and 13 bases from J, the junction contained 11 bases not matched to a gene. Germline values: CDR1 KGHDR, CDR2 SFDVKD. The CDR3 consists of 14 residues. The CDR3, as DNA: TGTGCCACCAGTGACCCCACGACGGCGGGAGTGCTGTTTTTT. Its protein product is CATSDPTTAGVLFF.

The rearrangement joins TRBV28 to TRBJ1-5; perhaps TRBD1 as D (6 bases). Germline V lookup: CDR1 MDHEN, CDR2 SYDVKM. Trimming took off 5 bases at V and 4 bases at J, with 18 bases between the two ends. This CDR3 is 16 amino acids long. CDR3 sequence: CASSPRGRGDNQPQHF. CDR3 bases: TGTGCCAGCAGTCCGCGGGGCAGGGGAGATAATCAGCCCCAGCATTTT.

The rearrangement joins TRBV7-3 to TRBJ1-2, with 7 bases matching TRBD1. This CDR3 spans 17 amino acids. V was clipped by 2 bases and J by 8 bases; unmatched bases: 17. Germline V gene data show CDR1 as SGHTA and CDR2 as FQGTGA. In nucleotides, the CDR3 is TGTGCCAGCAGCTTAGGCAGGGGGTCCCCCAAGGCCCTCGGCTACACCTTC. Translated, it gives CASSLGRGSPKALGYTF. The whole variable domain, filled in from reference TRBV7-3 and TRBJ1-2, reads GAGVSQTPSNKVTEKGKYVELRCDPISGHTALYWYRQSLGQGPEFLIYFQGTGAADDSGLPNDRFFAVRPEGSVSTLKIQRTERGDSAVYLCASSLGRGSPKALGYTFGSGTRLTVV.

The chain has TRBV27 and TRBJ2-1, with D unresolved. Germline CDR1 reads MNHEY; CDR2 reads SMNVEV (reference sequence). The CDR3 is made up of 12 amino acids. The V and J ends lost 5 bases and 9 bases respectively, with 11 bases between them. CDR3 loop: CASSHPGSEQFF. The DNA of the CDR3 is TGTGCCAGCAGTCACCCCGGCAGTGAGCAGTTCTTC.

This clone was observed a single time. The chain is built from TRBV9 and TRBJ1-4, with D tentatively TRBD1 (6 bases). The germline V gene has CDR1 SGDLS and CDR2 YYNGEE. V lost 4 bases to trimming and J lost 4 bases, with 17 bases between them. The CDR3 runs to 16 residues. CDR3 nucleotides: TGTGCCAGCAGCTCCTCGACAGGCCCTATTAATGAAAAACTGTTTTTT. Translated: CASSSSTGPINEKLFF.

The chain is built from TRBV3-1 (or the pseudogene TRBV3-2) and TRBJ1-2; 9 bases are shared with TRBD1. The CDR3 is made up of 17 amino acids. The J segment lost 7 bases and the V segment lost 4 bases, leaving 16 bases of the junction unmatched. CDR1 is LGHDT, CDR2 YNNKEL, per germline (reference sequence). The CDR3 region is CASSLRTGDVLKGGYTF. DNA of the CDR3: TGTGCCAGCAGCCTTCGGACAGGGGACGTTTTAAAGGGTGGCTACACCTTC.

The chain uses TRBV6-2 or TRBV6-3 and TRBJ2-5; 7 positions agree with TRBD1. Trimming removed 2 bases from V and 7 bases from J; junction bases left unmatched: 13. This CDR3 region has 16 residues. Germline V gene lookup returns CDR1 MNHEY and CDR2 SVGEGT. The CDR3 is CASSYPDRDDGGTQYF. DNA of the CDR3: TGTGCCAGCAGTTACCCTGACAGGGACGATGGGGGGACCCAGTACTTC.

The chain has TRBV5-1 and TRBJ2-5; possible D gene TRBD1, 6 bases. The germline V gene has CDR1 SGHRS and CDR2 YFSETQ. Trimming left V 2 bases short and J 5 bases short, with 13 bases between. The CDR3 consists of 14 residues. The CDR3 DNA sequence: TGCGCCAGCAGCTTAACAGGGCAGATGGAGACCCAGTACTTC. Its translation is CASSLTGQMETQYF.

V and J are TRBV28 and TRBJ1-2, with D hard to call. The V end was cut by 6 bases, the J end by 4 bases, with 12 bases between. The germline V gene has CDR1 MDHEN and CDR2 SYDVKM. The CDR3 spans 13 residues. The CDR3 reads CASRQTVLYGYTF. In DNA form, the CDR3 reads TGTGCCAGCAGGCAAACCGTCCTCTATGGCTACACCTTC.